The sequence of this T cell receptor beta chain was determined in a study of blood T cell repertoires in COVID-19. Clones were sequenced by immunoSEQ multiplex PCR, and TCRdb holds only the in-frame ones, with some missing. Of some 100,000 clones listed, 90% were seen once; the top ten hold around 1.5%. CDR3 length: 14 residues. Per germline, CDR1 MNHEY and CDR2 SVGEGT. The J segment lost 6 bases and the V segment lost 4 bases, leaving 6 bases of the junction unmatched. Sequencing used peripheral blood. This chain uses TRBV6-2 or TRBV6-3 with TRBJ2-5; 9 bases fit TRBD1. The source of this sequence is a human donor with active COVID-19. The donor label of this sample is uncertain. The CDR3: CASSSQQGAKTQYF. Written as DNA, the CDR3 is TGTGCCAGCAGTTCGCAACAGGGGGCGAAGACCCAGTACTTC.